This T cell receptor (beta chain) stems from a study of T cell responses to AZD1222 COVID-19 vaccine. Findings and limits, study-wide: Unmutated variant regions are reportedly targeted by nearly half of spike-specific TCRs. White British ancestry dominated among donors, who included more females, and clonal diversity was possibly underestimated.

The data were produced by immunoSEQ multiplex PCR, yet TCRdb's version contains in-frame clones alone and is incomplete. The data show approximately 17,000 clones, with over 60% seen just once and 12% to 15% held by the top ten. V was clipped by 8 bases and J by 0 bases, with 12 bases between them. The CDR3 totals 14 residues. From germline, CDR1 is LGHDT and CDR2 YNNKEL (reference sequence). To note about this clone: Its antigen is not known.

V and J are TRBV3-1 (or the pseudogene TRBV3-2) and TRBJ2-3, with D tentatively TRBD1 or TRBD2 (5 bases each). The clonotype was recovered from an adult who received the AZD1222 COVID-19 vaccine. The sample was peripheral blood, taken 28 days after the second AZD1222 dose. DNA for the CDR3: TGTGCCAGCGCTCGGGACCATAGCACAGATACGCAGTATTTT. Translation: CASARDHSTDTQYF.